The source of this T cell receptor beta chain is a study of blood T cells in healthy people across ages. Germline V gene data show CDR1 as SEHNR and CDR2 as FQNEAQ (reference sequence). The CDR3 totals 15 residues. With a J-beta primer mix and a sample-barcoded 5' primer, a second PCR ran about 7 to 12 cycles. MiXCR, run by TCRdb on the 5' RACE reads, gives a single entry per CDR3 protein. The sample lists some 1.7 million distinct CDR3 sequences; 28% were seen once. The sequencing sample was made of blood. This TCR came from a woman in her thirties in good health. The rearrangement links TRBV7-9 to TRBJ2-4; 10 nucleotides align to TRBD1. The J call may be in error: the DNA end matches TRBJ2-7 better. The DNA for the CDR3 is TGTGCCAGCAGCGCCGTTGGGACAGGGGTACACGAGCAGTACTTC. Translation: CASSAVGTGVHEQYF.